These 17 T cell receptor beta chains were sequenced from one sample in a study of CD8 T cells in ankylosing spondylitis. General study points: What seemed typical of ankylosing spondylitis blood was a TCR beta motif built from about 8 highly homologous variants.

MiXCR, applied by TCRdb to the 5' RACE reads, yields one record per CDR3 protein. This table holds more than 650,000 distinct CDR3 sequences, around 11% found once. No antigens are known for them. The specimen sequenced was blood, either unsorted or a sorted T cell fraction (not recorded which). These receptors all stem from a male donor with ankylosing spondylitis.

This clonotype has just a few counts. This sequence joins TRBV10-3 and TRBJ2-2; D ambiguous. Germline assignment: CDR1 ENHRY and CDR2 SYGVKD. CDR3 length: 13 amino acids. The V gene lost 7 bases and the J gene lost 1 base, with 7 bases spanning the gap. CDR3 sequence reads: CAIKAMNTGELFF. Written as DNA, the CDR3 is TGTGCCATCAAAGCGATGAACACCGGGGAGCTGTTTTTT.

The chain has TRBV28 and TRBJ2-7, with 9 bases fitting TRBD2. The CDR3 is 18 amino acids. Germline CDR1 and CDR2: MDHEN and SYDVKM. The junction had 18 bases not matched to a gene; V was cut back by 6 bases and J by 3 bases. The CDR3 nucleotides are TGTGCCAGCAGCCCATGGACTCTTAGCGGGAGCTCGGGCTACGAGCAGTACTTC. This gives the protein CASSPWTLSGSSGYEQYF.

In its sample, this clonotype was seen many times. The CDR3 here is CAIGPAGGSPLHF. The CDR3 DNA sequence: TGTGCCATAGGCCCGGCAGGAGGATCACCCCTCCACTTT. The chain employs TRBV6-6 and TRBJ1-6; D not resolved. The germline V gene has CDR1 MNHNY and CDR2 SVGAGI (reference sequence). With 10 bases removed from V and 10 bases from J, the gap between germline ends came to 17 bases. CDR3 size: 13 residues.

The V and J genes are TRBV9 and TRBJ2-3; D remains unclear. Germline-derived CDR1 and CDR2 are SGDLS and YYNGEE. The CDR3 is 13 amino acids. V was shortened by 0 bases and J by 7 bases, with 9 bases between the two germline ends. The CDR3 sequence: CASSVAEFYTQYF. CDR3 DNA sequence: TGTGCCAGCAGCGTAGCTGAGTTCTATACGCAGTATTTT. Full variable domain (remainder filled in from reference TRBV9 and TRBJ2-3): DSGVTQTPKHLITATGQRVTLRCSPRSGDLSVYWYQQSLDQGLQFLIQYYNGEERAKGNILERFSAQQFPDLHSELNLSSLELGDSALYFCASSVAEFYTQYFGPGTRLTVL.

This clonotype was observed a few times. V is TRBV10-3 and J is TRBJ2-3, with 9 bases fitting TRBD2. The CDR3 loop spans 17 amino acids. Germline CDR1 and CDR2: ENHRY and SYGVKD. Unmatched junction bases numbered 14, after V lost 6 bases and J lost 4 bases. The DNA for the CDR3 is TGTGCCATCAGCGGGGGACTAGCAATAAATGGGGCAGATACGCAGTATTTT. Its protein product is CAISGGLAINGADTQYF.

This clonotype was picked up a small number of times. V is TRBV12-3 or TRBV12-4 and J is TRBJ2-7; D ambiguous. V lost 3 bases to trimming and J lost 4 bases, with 10 bases between them. This CDR3 contains 13 residues. The CDR3 DNA sequence: TGTGCCAGCAGTTTCCAGACTCCGTACGAGCAGTACTTC. Translation: CASSFQTPYEQYF.

The chain combines TRBV20-1 with TRBJ1-1; maybe TRBD1 (6 bases). V was clipped by 3 bases and J by 5 bases, with 19 bases between them. The CDR3 contains 15 residues. Per germline, CDR1 DFQATT and CDR2 SNEGSKA (reference sequence). The CDR3 coding sequence is TGCAGTGCTAGGGGGGGCAACGGGGCAGCTACTGAAGCTTTCTTT. This encodes CSARGGNGAATEAFF.

The table lists this clonotype with a few counts. The rearrangement joins TRBV20-1 to TRBJ2-7, with D possibly matching TRBD1 (5 bases). Deletions cut 4 bases from V and 0 bases from J, with 13 bases between. The CDR3 is made up of 14 amino acids. Germline loops: CDR1 DFQATT, CDR2 SNEGSKA (reference sequence). Here the CDR3 DNA reads TGCAGTGCTAACCGCCCGGACAACTCCTACGAGCAGTACTTC. Its protein is CSANRPDNSYEQYF.

The V gene is TRBV19, the J gene TRBJ2-1; a weak D match, TRBD1 (6 bases). This CDR3 region has 15 residues. Between the trimmed V and J ends, which lost 4 bases and 3 bases, there was a span of 13 bases. CDR1 is LNHDA and CDR2 is SQIVND in the germline V gene (reference sequence). CDR3 in amino acids: CASSNDRSIYNEQFF. The CDR3 DNA is TGTGCCAGTAGTAACGACAGGAGCATCTACAATGAGCAGTTCTTC.

This clonotype has only a few counts. This chain joins TRBV20-1 and TRBJ1-2; maybe TRBD1 (5 bases). This CDR3 has 13 amino acids. CDR1 and CDR2 (germline): DFQATT, SNEGSKA (reference sequence). V dropped 3 bases and J dropped 2 bases, with 10 bases sitting between them. CDR3 loop: CSARVRDNYGYTF. The CDR3 bases are TGCAGTGCTAGGGTCAGGGACAACTATGGCTACACCTTC.

The chain combines TRBV11-1 with TRBJ1-2, with TRBD1 identical over 10 bases. The germline CDR1 and CDR2 sequences are SGHAT and FQDESV (reference sequence). The CDR3 is made up of 18 amino acids. The V gene end was trimmed by 1 base and the J gene end by 0 bases; junction bases not matched to a gene: 8. DNA for the CDR3: TGTGCCAGCAGCTTAGGTGCGACAGGGGGCCTCGCTAACTATGGCTACACCTTC. This gives the protein CASSLGATGGLANYGYTF.

The DNA for the CDR3 is TGTGCCAGCAGCTTACAAGGGGGTTACTACAATGAGCAGTTCTTC. Residues: CASSLQGGYYNEQFF. V and J are TRBV7-2 and TRBJ2-1; D is possibly TRBD1 (6 bases). With 2 bases removed from V and 3 bases from J, the gap between germline ends came to 11 bases. Germline loops: CDR1 SGHTA, CDR2 FQGNSA. The CDR3 sequence is 15 residues long.

The genes are TRBV6-2 or TRBV6-3 and TRBJ2-5, with 10 bases matching TRBD1. J was trimmed by 6 bases and V by 0 bases; bases with no gene match: 10. CDR1 and CDR2 from the germline V gene are MNHEY and SVGEGT. The CDR3 is 17 residues long. The CDR3, as DNA: TGTGCCAGCAGTTACTCTCTGGGACAGGGGAAGGAACAGACCCAGTACTTC. Amino acids: CASSYSLGQGKEQTQYF.

The table lists this clonotype with a few counts. The J gene is TRBJ2-3, the V gene TRBV20-1; 7 nucleotides align to TRBD2. Per germline, CDR1 DFQATT and CDR2 SNEGSKA (reference sequence). The V segment lost 6 bases and the J segment 0 bases; nucleotides outside the gene matches: 6. CDR3 size: 14 residues. CDR3 DNA: TGCAGTGCCACAGCGGGACCGAGCACAGATACGCAGTATTTT. This gives the protein CSATAGPSTDTQYF.

In its sample, this clonotype was seen many times. The genes are TRBV5-1 and TRBJ2-1, with TRBD1 identical over 10 bases. The CDR3 extends over 16 amino acids. Germline lookup yields CDR1 SGHRS and CDR2 YFSETQ. Losses at the gene ends were 4 bases for V and 5 bases for J; bases not matched to a gene: 9. CDR3 nucleotides: TGCGCCAGCAGCAGGAGTCCCGGGACAGGGGACAATGAGCAGTTCTTC. This sequence encodes CASSRSPGTGDNEQFF.

The chain couples TRBV5-6 to TRBJ1-4; TRBD1 aligns across 10 bases. This CDR3 is built from 17 residues. Trimming cost V 3 bases and J 8 bases; bases outside gene matches: 13. The germline V gene encodes CDR1 SGHDT and CDR2 YYEEEE. CDR3 sequence (DNA): TGTGCCAGCAGCTCCGTCCCGGGACAGGGGACGAGGGAAAAACTGTTTTTT. It yields the protein CASSSVPGQGTREKLFF. The complete variable domain, with remaining parts taken from reference TRBV5-6 and TRBJ1-4, reads DAGVTQSPTHLIKTRGQQVTLRCSPKSGHDTVSWYQQALGQGPQFIFQYYEEEERQRGNFPDRFSGHQFPNYSSELNVNALLLGDSALYLCASSSVPGQGTREKLFFGSGTQLSVL.

This rearrangement joins TRBV20-1 to TRBJ2-1, with 12 bases fitting TRBD2. Germline assignment: CDR1 DFQATT and CDR2 SNEGSKA (reference sequence). The CDR3 totals 14 residues. V shed 6 bases, J shed 6 bases, and the junction held 6 bases outside the gene matches. The CDR3 spells CSAQLAGGLNEQFF. The CDR3 region has the DNA TGCAGTGCCCAGCTAGCGGGAGGGCTCAATGAGCAGTTCTTC.